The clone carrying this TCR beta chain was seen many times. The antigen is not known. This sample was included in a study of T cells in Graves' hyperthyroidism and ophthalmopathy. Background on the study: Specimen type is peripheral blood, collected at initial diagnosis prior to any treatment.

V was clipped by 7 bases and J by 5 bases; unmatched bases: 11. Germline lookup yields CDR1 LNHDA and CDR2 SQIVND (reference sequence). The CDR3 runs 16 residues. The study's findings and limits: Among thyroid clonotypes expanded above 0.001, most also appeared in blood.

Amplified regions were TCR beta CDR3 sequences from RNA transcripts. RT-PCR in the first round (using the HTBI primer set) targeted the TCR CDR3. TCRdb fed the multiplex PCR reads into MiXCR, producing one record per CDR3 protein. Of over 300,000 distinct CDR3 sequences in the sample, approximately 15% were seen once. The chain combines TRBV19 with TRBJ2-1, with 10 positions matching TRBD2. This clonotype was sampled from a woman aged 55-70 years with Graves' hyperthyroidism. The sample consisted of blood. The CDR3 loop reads CASTPTSGRADNEQFF. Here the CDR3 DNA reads TGTGCCAGTACCCCGACCAGCGGGAGGGCTGACAATGAGCAGTTCTTC. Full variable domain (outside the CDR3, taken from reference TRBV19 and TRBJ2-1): DGGITQSPKYLFRKEGQNVTLSCEQNLNHDAMYWYRQDPGQGLRLIYYSQIVNDFQKGDIAEGYSVSREKKESFPLTVTSAQKNPTAFYLCASTPTSGRADNEQFFGPGTRLTVL.